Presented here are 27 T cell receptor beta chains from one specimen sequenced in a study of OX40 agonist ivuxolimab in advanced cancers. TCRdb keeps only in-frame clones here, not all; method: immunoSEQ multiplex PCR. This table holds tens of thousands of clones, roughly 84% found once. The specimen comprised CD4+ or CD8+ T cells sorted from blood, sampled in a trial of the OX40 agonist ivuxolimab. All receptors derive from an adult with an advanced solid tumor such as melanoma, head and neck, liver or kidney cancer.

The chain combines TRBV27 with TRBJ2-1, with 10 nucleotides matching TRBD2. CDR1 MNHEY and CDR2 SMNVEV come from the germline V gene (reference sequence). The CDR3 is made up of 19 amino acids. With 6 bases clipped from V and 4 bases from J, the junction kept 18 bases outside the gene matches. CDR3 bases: TGTGCCAGCAGCCGACTGAGCGGGAGGGTTTCGGAGATATACAATGAGCAGTTCTTC. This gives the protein CASSRLSGRVSEIYNEQFF.

CDR3 amino acids: CASSLSPTGIGYTF. CDR3 DNA: TGTGCCAGCAGTTTATCCCCGACAGGGATTGGCTACACCTTC. This chain uses TRBV27 with TRBJ1-2; 7 bases are a match to TRBD1. V was pared by 0 bases and J by 7 bases, with 5 bases of the junction left unmatched. Germline V lookup: CDR1 MNHEY, CDR2 SMNVEV (reference sequence). CDR3 size: 14 residues.

The CDR3 reads CASTPAGGYNEQFF. The DNA of the CDR3 is TGTGCCAGCACCCCAGCGGGGGGTTACAATGAGCAGTTCTTC. V gene TRBV27 combines with J gene TRBJ2-1, with TRBD2 matching over 9 bases. V was clipped by 7 bases and J by 4 bases; unmatched bases: 5. Germline V gives CDR1 MNHEY, CDR2 SMNVEV (reference sequence). This CDR3 contains 14 residues.

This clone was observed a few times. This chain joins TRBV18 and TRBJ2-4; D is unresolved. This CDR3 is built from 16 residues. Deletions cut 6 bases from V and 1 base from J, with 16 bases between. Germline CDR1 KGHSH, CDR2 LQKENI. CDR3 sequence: CASSFPSGAAKNIQYF. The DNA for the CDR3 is TGTGCCAGCTCCTTCCCCTCGGGCGCGGCCAAAAACATTCAGTACTTC.

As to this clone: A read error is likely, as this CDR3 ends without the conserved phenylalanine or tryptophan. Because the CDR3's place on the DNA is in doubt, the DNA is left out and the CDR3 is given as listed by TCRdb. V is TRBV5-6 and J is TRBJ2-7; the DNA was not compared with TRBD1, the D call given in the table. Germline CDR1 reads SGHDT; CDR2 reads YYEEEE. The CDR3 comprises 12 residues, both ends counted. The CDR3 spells CASSLGRESSRL.

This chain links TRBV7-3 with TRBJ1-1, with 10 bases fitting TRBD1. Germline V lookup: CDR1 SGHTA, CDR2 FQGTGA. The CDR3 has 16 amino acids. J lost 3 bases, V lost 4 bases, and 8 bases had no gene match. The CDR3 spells CASSSQSGTGDTEAFF. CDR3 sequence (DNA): TGTGCCAGCAGCTCCCAGTCGGGGACAGGGGACACTGAAGCTTTCTTT.

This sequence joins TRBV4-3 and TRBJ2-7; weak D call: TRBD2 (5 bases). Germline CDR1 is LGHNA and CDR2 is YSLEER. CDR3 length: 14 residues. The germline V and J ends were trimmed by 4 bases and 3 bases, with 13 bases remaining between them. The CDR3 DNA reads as TGCGCCAGCAGCCCCCAAGGTACTAGCTACGAGCAGTACTTC. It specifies CASSPQGTSYEQYF.

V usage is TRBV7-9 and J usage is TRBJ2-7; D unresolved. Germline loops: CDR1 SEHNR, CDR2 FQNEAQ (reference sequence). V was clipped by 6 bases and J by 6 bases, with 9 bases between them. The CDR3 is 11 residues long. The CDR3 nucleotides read TGTGCCAGCAGTGCCGACCGCGAGCAGTACTTC. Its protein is CASSADREQYF.

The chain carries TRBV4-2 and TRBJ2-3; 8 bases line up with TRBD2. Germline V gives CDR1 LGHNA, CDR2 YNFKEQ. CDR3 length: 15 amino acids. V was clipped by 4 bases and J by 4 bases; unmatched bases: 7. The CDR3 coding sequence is TGTGCCAGCAGCCCAAGGACTAGCCAGGCAGATACGCAGTATTTT. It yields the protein CASSPRTSQADTQYF.

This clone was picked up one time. Here the CDR3 reads CASSYQSGGGEKLFF. CDR3 DNA: TGTGCCAGCAGTTATCAGTCAGGCGGAGGTGAAAAACTGTTTTTT. This sequence joins TRBV6-5 and TRBJ1-4; no clear D gene. The V end was cut by 3 bases, the J end by 7 bases, with 15 bases between. Germline CDR1 is MNHEY and CDR2 is SVGAGI. The CDR3 sequence is 15 residues long.

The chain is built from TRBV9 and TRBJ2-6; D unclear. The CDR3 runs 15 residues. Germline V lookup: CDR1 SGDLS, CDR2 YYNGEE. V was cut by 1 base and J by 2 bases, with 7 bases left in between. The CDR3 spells CASSVYKAGANVLTF. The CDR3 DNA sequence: TGTGCCAGCAGCGTATATAAGGCTGGGGCCAACGTCCTGACTTTC.

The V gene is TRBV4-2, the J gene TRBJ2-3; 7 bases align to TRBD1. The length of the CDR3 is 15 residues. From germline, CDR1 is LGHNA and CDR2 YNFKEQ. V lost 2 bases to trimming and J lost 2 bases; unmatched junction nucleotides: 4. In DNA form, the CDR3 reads TGTGCCAGCAGCCAAAGACAGGGCCCCACAGATACGCAGTATTTT. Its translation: CASSQRQGPTDTQYF.

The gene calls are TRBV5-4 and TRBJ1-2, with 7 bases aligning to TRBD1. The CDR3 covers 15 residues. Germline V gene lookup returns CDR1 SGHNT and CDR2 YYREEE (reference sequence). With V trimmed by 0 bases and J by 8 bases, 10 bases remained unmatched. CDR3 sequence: CASSLALTGVEGYTF. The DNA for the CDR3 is TGTGCCAGCAGCTTGGCCCTCACAGGGGTGGAGGGCTACACCTTC.

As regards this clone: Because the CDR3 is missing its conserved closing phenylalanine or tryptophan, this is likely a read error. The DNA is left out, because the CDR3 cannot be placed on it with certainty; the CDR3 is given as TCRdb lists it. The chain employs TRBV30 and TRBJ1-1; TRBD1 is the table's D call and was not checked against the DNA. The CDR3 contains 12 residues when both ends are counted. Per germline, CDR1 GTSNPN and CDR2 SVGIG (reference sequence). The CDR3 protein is CAGTGQSAELGV.

The DNA of the CDR3 is TGTGCCAGCAGCTTATTCGTTGCAGATACGCAGTATTTT. Amino acid sequence: CASSLFVADTQYF. The gene calls are TRBV7-6 and TRBJ2-3; unclear D gene. Trimming stripped 2 bases from V and 4 bases from J, with 7 bases between. The germline gives CDR1 SGHVS, CDR2 FNYEAQ. This CDR3 region has 13 residues.

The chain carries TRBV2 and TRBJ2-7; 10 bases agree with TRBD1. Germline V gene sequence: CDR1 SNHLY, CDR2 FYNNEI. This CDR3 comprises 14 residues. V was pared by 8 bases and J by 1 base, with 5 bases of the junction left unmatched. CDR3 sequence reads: CASGRQGASYEQYF. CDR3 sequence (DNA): TGTGCCAGCGGTAGACAGGGGGCGTCCTACGAGCAGTACTTC. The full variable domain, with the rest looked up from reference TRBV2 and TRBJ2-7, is EPEVTQTPSHQVTQMGQEVILRCVPISNHLYFYWYRQILGQKVEFLVSFYNNEISEKSEIFDDQFSVERPDGSNFTLKIRSTKLEDSAMYFCASGRQGASYEQYFGPGTRLTVT.

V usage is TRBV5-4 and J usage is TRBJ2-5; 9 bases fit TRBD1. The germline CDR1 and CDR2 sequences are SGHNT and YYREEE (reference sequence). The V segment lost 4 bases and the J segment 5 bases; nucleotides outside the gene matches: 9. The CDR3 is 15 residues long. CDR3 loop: CASSTRTGAGETQYF. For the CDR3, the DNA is TGTGCCAGCAGCACTAGGACAGGGGCGGGGGAGACCCAGTACTTC.

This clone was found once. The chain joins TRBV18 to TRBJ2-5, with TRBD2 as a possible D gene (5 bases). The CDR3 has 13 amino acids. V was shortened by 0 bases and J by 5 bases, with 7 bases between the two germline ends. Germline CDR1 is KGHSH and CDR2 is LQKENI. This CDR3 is CASSPPGVETQYF. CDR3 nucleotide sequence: TGTGCCAGCTCACCACCCGGGGTTGAGACCCAGTACTTC.

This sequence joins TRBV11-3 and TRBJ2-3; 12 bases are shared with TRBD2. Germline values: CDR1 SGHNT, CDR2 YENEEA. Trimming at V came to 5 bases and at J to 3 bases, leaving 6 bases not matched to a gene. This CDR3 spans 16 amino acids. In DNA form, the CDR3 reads TGTGCCAGCAGCGCCGGACTAGCGGGAACGACAGATACGCAGTATTTT. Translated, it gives CASSAGLAGTTDTQYF.

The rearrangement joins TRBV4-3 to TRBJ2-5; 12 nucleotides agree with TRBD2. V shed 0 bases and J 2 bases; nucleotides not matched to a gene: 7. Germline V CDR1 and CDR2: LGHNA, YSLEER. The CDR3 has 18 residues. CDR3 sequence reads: CASSQDLAGGSFQETQYF. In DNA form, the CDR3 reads TGCGCCAGCAGCCAAGATCTAGCGGGGGGGAGTTTTCAAGAGACCCAGTACTTC.

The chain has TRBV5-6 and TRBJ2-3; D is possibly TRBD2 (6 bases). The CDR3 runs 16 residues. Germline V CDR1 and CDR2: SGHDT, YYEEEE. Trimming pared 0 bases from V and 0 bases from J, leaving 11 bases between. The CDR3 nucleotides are TGTGCCAGCAGCTTGGCCCGCGGGGCTAGCACAGATACGCAGTATTTT. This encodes CASSLARGASTDTQYF.

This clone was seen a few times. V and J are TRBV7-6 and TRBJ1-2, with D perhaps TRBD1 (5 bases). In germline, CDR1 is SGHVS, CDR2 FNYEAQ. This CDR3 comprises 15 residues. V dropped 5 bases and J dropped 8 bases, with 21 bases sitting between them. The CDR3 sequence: CASSPSGDHKGGYTF. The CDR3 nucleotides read TGTGCCAGCAGCCCTTCGGGGGATCACAAGGGGGGCTACACCTTC.

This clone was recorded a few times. DNA for the CDR3: TGTGCCAGTAGCGGGCAGCTCTATCAGCCCCAGCATTTT. Translating gives CASSGQLYQPQHF. The chain has TRBV19 and TRBJ1-5; D unresolved. Trimming shortened V by 6 bases and J by 5 bases, and 11 bases separated the two germline ends. The CDR3 extends over 13 amino acids. Germline-derived CDR1 and CDR2 are LNHDA and SQIVND (reference sequence).

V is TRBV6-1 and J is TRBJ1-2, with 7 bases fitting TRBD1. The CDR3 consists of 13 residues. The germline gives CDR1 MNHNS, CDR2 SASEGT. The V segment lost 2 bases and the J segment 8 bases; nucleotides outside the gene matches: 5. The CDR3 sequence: CASSESRGVGYTF. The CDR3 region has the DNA TGTGCCAGCAGTGAAAGCAGGGGGGTAGGCTACACCTTC.

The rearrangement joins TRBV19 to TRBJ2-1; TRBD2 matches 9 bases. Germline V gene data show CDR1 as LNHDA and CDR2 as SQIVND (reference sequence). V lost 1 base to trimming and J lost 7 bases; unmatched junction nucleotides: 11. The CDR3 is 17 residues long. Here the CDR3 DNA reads TGTGCCAGTAGTATAGGAGGTGCGGCGGGAGGGCTGAATGAGCAGTTCTTC. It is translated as CASSIGGAAGGLNEQFF.

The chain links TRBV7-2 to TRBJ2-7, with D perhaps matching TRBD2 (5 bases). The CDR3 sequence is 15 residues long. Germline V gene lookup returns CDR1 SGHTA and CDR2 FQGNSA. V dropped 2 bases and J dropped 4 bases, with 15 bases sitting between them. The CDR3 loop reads CASSLIPDSLYEQYF. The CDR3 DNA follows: TGTGCCAGCAGCTTAATTCCGGACTCCTTATACGAGCAGTACTTC.

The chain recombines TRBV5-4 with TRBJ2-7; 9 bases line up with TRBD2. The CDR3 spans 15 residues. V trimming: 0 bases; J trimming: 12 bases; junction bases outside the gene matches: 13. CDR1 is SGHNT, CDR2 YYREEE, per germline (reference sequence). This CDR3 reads CASSLAFETSGGVYF. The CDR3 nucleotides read TGTGCCAGCAGCTTGGCCTTTGAGACTAGCGGCGGCGTGTACTTC.